The present entry profiles one T cell receptor beta chain with its context. The data were taken from a study of T cell clones after liver transplantation. Looking at the study overall: A pre-transplant mixed lymphocyte reaction with TCRbeta sequencing defined graft-donor-reactive clones followed in post-transplant blood. Until 12-24 months post-transplant, subjects got standard immunosuppression and no induction.

The CDR3 is made up of 14 amino acids. Trimming removed 1 base from V and 8 bases from J, with 12 bases in between. Germline CDR1 KGHSH, CDR2 LQKENI. The method was immunoSEQ multiplex PCR; TCRdb's version includes in-frame clones alone and lacks a portion of them. The data show 45,000 or so clones, around 84% seen once. This clonotype was obtained from a human patient who received a liver transplant. Some T cells may have originated in the graft donor. The chain combines TRBV18 with TRBJ2-1; D assignment may be TRBD1 or TRBD2 (6 bases each). The sequenced sample was CD4+ T cells from blood, obtained 24 months after liver transplant. In DNA form, the CDR3 reads TGTGCCAGCTCACCACTCACGGGGGCCGATGAGCAGTTCTTC. Encoded protein: CASSPLTGADEQFF.